These 28 T cell receptor beta chains were sequenced from one sample in a study of vaccination and CD4 T cells after COVID-19. The Oncomine TCR Beta short-read assay sequenced DNA from cultured CD4+ T cells. Using its own MiXCR run on the PCR reads, TCRdb lists one record per CDR3 protein. The sample records around 10,000 distinct CDR3 sequences, roughly half being singletons. These TCRs are of unknown antigen specificity. Noted treatment: approximately 9-day PBMC culture with coronavirus spike peptide pools or control peptides (ViraFEST assay). Sequenced sample: CD4+ T cells from blood, cultured in vitro. The source is a human donor who had recovered from COVID-19.

V is TRBV7-6 and J is TRBJ2-7; 9 bases line up with TRBD1. The junction had 3 bases not matched to a gene; V was cut back by 5 bases and J by 1 base. The CDR3 totals 14 residues. Germline CDR1 is SGHVS and CDR2 is FNYEAQ. The CDR3 region has the DNA TGTGCCAGCAGCCGCGGGACAGGGTCCTACGAGCAGTACTTC. This sequence encodes CASSRGTGSYEQYF.

This clonotype was counted only a few times. The J gene is TRBJ1-5, the V gene TRBV20-1, with 7 bases aligning to TRBD1. CDR1 is DFQATT, CDR2 SNEGSKA, per germline (reference sequence). Unmatched junction bases numbered 6, after V lost 0 bases and J lost 4 bases. The CDR3 extends over 15 amino acids. The DNA of the CDR3 is TGCAGTGCTAGAGATACGGGACAGCAGAATCAGCCCCAGCATTTT. Its translation is CSARDTGQQNQPQHF.

This clonotype was seen a few times. V usage is TRBV27 and J usage is TRBJ1-1, with D tentatively TRBD1 (5 bases). CDR3 length: 16 amino acids. V was clipped by 5 bases and J by 5 bases, with 21 bases between them. Germline-derived CDR1 and CDR2 are MNHEY and SMNVEV (reference sequence). CDR3 residues: CASSLRQTIPGTEAFF. In DNA, the CDR3 is TGTGCCAGCAGTCTCCGACAGACGATACCAGGGACTGAAGCTTTCTTT.

This rearrangement joins TRBV28 to TRBJ1-2, with D hard to call. CDR3 size: 15 residues. Germline V gene sequence: CDR1 MDHEN, CDR2 SYDVKM. Between the trimmed V and J ends, which lost 3 bases and 5 bases, there was a span of 16 bases. In nucleotides, the CDR3 is TGTGCCAGCAGTTTTCCCCTAGCGGGCAGATATGGCTACACCTTC. This codes for CASSFPLAGRYGYTF.

This clonotype was detected a few times. V gene TRBV6-1 combines with J gene TRBJ2-7, with D perhaps matching TRBD1 (5 bases). Germline V gene lookup returns CDR1 MNHNS and CDR2 SASEGT. The CDR3 has 13 residues. Trimming removed 6 bases from V and 2 bases from J, with 11 bases in between. In DNA, the CDR3 is TGTGCCAGCAGCTGGACAAGAACCTACGAGCAGTACTTC. It yields the protein CASSWTRTYEQYF.

This clonotype has a handful of counts. The rearrangement joins TRBV10-1 to TRBJ1-2, with D unclear. The CDR3 is 12 residues long. From germline, CDR1 is WNHNN and CDR2 SYGVQD (reference sequence). V was cut by 3 bases and J by 13 bases, with 15 bases left in between. CDR3 in DNA: TGCGCCAGCAGTGACCGGGGAAGGGTCCGCACCTTC. Translated: CASSDRGRVRTF.

J is TRBJ2-1 and V is TRBV6-5, with 7 positions matching TRBD2. The CDR3 loop spans 15 amino acids. Trimming removed 2 bases from V and 6 bases from J; junction bases left unmatched: 7. Per germline, CDR1 MNHEY and CDR2 SVGAGI. The CDR3 here is CASSYGGGGGNEQFF. The CDR3 coding sequence is TGTGCCAGCAGTTACGGTGGTGGGGGGGGCAATGAGCAGTTCTTC.

The chain is built from TRBV6-1 and TRBJ2-1; D might be TRBD1 (6 bases). The CDR3 is 14 residues long. Germline V CDR1 and CDR2: MNHNS, SASEGT. V was pared by 10 bases and J by 4 bases, with 17 bases between. CDR3 in DNA: TGTGCCACCTGGGACACAGGACTTTACAATGAGCAGTTCTTC. This gives the protein CATWDTGLYNEQFF.

In its sample, this clonotype was seen a few times. The V call is TRBV28, the J call TRBJ1-5, with D perhaps matching TRBD1 (5 bases). The germline V and J ends were trimmed by 4 bases and 7 bases, with 17 bases remaining between them. The V gene's germline CDR1 is MDHEN and CDR2 SYDVKM. The CDR3 covers 15 residues. The CDR3 spells CASSSTWGSGQPQHF. The CDR3 DNA is TGTGCCAGCAGTTCTACTTGGGGGTCGGGACAGCCCCAGCATTTT.

This clonotype was seen a few times. The gene calls are TRBV11-3 and TRBJ2-2; D assignment may be TRBD1 or TRBD2 (5 bases each). Trimming took 5 bases from V and 4 from J, leaving 20 bases between them. CDR1 and CDR2 from the germline V gene are SGHNT and YENEEA. The CDR3 runs 17 residues. The CDR3 loop reads CASSPGGWGTSTGELFF. The DNA for the CDR3 is TGTGCCAGCAGCCCGGGTGGTTGGGGGACGAGCACCGGGGAGCTGTTTTTT. Full variable domain (outside the CDR3, taken from reference TRBV11-3 and TRBJ2-2): EAGVVQSPRYKIIEKKQPVAFWCNPISGHNTLYWYLQNLGQGPELLIRYENEEAVDDSQLPKDRFSAERLKGVDSTLKIQPAELGDSAVYLCASSPGGWGTSTGELFFGEGSRLTVL.

Only one count was recorded for this clonotype. The chain links TRBV12-3 or TRBV12-4 to TRBJ1-5; D might be TRBD1 (5 bases). V gave up 5 bases and J gave up 9 bases, with 14 bases separating them. The CDR3 is made up of 13 amino acids. Written as DNA, the CDR3 is TGTGCCAGCAGTGCGGGGGACCAACGGCCCCAGCATTTT. Translation gives CASSAGDQRPQHF.

The chain joins TRBV5-1 to TRBJ2-5; either TRBD1 or TRBD2 may fit D (5 bases each). The CDR3 is made up of 14 amino acids. The germline V gene has CDR1 SGHRS and CDR2 YFSETQ. Trimming removed 4 bases from V and 1 base from J, with 11 bases in between. CDR3 loop: CASSGGPLQETQYF. For the CDR3, the DNA is TGCGCCAGCAGCGGGGGACCTCTCCAAGAGACCCAGTACTTC. Looking up the rest from reference TRBV5-1 and TRBJ2-5 gives the full variable domain: KAGVTQTPRYLIKTRGQQVTLSCSPISGHRSVSWYQQTPGQGLQFLFEYFSETQRNKGNFPGRFSGRQFSNSRSEMNVSTLELGDSALYLCASSGGPLQETQYFGPGTRLLVL.

The chain is built from TRBV12-3 or TRBV12-4 and TRBJ2-2, with 8 bases aligning to TRBD2. This CDR3 contains 15 residues. V lost 1 base and J lost 4; bases outside the gene matches: 2. This CDR3 reads CASSLGLAGTGELFF. The CDR3 DNA is TGTGCCAGCAGTTTAGGGCTAGCGGGCACCGGGGAGCTGTTTTTT.

V is TRBV7-8 and J is TRBJ1-2; the D is unclear. Germline V CDR1 and CDR2: SGHVS, FQNEAQ. The V end was cut by 1 base, the J end by 6 bases, with 9 bases between. There are 13 residues in the CDR3. CDR3 sequence (DNA): TGTGCCAGCAGCTTAGTTGGCCGTGATGGCTACACCTTC. Translated: CASSLVGRDGYTF.

This chain uses TRBV11-3 with TRBJ1-5; D is ambiguous. There are 13 residues in the CDR3. V was trimmed by 1 base and J by 7 bases, leaving 8 bases between them. CDR1 and CDR2 (germline): SGHNT, YENEEA. DNA of the CDR3: TGTGCCAGCAGCTTAGCCTTACACCAGCCCCAGCATTTT. Translation: CASSLALHQPQHF.

The V gene is TRBV30, the J gene TRBJ2-7; no firm D call. CDR3 length equals 13 residues. V lost 0 bases and J 3 bases, leaving 9 bases between the germline ends. The germline CDR1 and CDR2 sequences are GTSNPN and SVGIG (reference sequence). This CDR3 is CAWSVSLYYEQYF. As DNA, the CDR3 is TGTGCCTGGAGTGTAAGTCTTTACTACGAGCAGTACTTC.

This clonotype was counted between two and nine times. The rearrangement joins TRBV6-5 to TRBJ1-5; weak D call: TRBD1 (5 bases). The CDR3 contains 12 residues. V was shortened by 4 bases and J by 7 bases, with 8 bases between the two germline ends. Germline V gives CDR1 MNHEY, CDR2 SVGAGI. CDR3 loop: CASSLRGQPQHF. The DNA for the CDR3 is TGTGCCAGCAGTTTAAGGGGCCAGCCCCAGCATTTT.

The gene calls are TRBV7-9 and TRBJ1-1; D not resolved. The germline gives CDR1 SEHNR, CDR2 FQNEAQ (reference sequence). V shed 6 bases and J shed 1 base, with 9 bases lying between them. The CDR3 loop spans 13 amino acids. CDR3 region: CASRPVQNTEAFF. CDR3 bases: TGTGCCAGCAGACCCGTCCAGAACACTGAAGCTTTCTTT.

The rearrangement uses TRBV20-1 and TRBJ2-4, with D possibly matching TRBD1 (5 bases). The germline CDR1 and CDR2 sequences are DFQATT and SNEGSKA (reference sequence). V was shortened by 6 bases and J by 0 bases, with 30 bases between the two germline ends. CDR3 length: 20 amino acids. CDR3 nucleotide sequence: TGCAGTGCCGAAGGAGTAGGGGATGACACTAAAATTCTAGCCAAAAACATTCAGTACTTC. Residues: CSAEGVGDDTKILAKNIQYF.

By proportion, this clonotype is medium-sized. The J gene is TRBJ1-2, the V gene TRBV6-1; D may be TRBD1 (5 bases). The CDR3 runs to 17 residues. The germline V gene encodes CDR1 MNHNS and CDR2 SASEGT. The V end lost 6 bases, the J end lost 0 bases, and 20 bases lay between the germline ends. This chain's CDR3 is CASSKRRGSSPNYGYTF. CDR3 nucleotide sequence: TGTGCCAGCAGCAAGAGGAGGGGTTCGTCCCCTAACTATGGCTACACCTTC.

The V call is TRBV7-9, the J call TRBJ2-1, with D possibly called TRBD1 or TRBD2 (5 bases each). The germline gives CDR1 SEHNR, CDR2 FQNEAQ (reference sequence). The V and J ends lost 0 bases and 6 bases respectively, with 15 bases between them. This CDR3 contains 16 residues. CDR3 sequence (DNA): TGTGCCAGCAGCTTAGCGAGAGGGGAGTTGATCAATGAGCAGTTCTTC. This translates into CASSLARGELINEQFF.

The V call is TRBV29-1, the J call TRBJ1-2; 9 bases are shared with TRBD1. V gave up 1 base and J gave up 8 bases; unmatched junction bases: 8. CDR3 length: 14 residues. The germline V gene has CDR1 SQVTM and CDR2 ANQGSEA. CDR3 sequence reads: CSVEAGDRVYGYTF. CDR3 DNA sequence: TGCAGCGTTGAAGCTGGGGACAGGGTATACGGCTACACCTTC.

The V gene is TRBV20-1, the J gene TRBJ1-5; D possibly corresponds to TRBD1 (6 bases). The germline V gene has CDR1 DFQATT and CDR2 SNEGSKA (reference sequence). There are 13 residues in the CDR3. Trimming removed 5 bases from V and 4 bases from J, with 12 bases in between. The chain's CDR3 is CSAGGGENQPQHF. In nucleotides, the CDR3 is TGCAGTGCTGGGGGGGGCGAGAATCAGCCCCAGCATTTT.

This clonotype was counted only a few times. V usage is TRBV6-1 and J usage is TRBJ2-7; 7 positions agree with TRBD1. Per germline, CDR1 MNHNS and CDR2 SASEGT. After removal of 6 bases from V and 4 bases from J, the junction contained 6 bases not matched to a gene. This CDR3 is 13 amino acids long. CDR3 protein: CASRPGRGYEQYF. CDR3 nucleotides: TGTGCCAGCAGGCCCGGCAGGGGGTACGAGCAGTACTTC.

The table lists this clonotype with a count of one. The V and J genes are TRBV7-2 and TRBJ2-3; 13 bases align to TRBD2. The germline V gene encodes CDR1 SGHTA and CDR2 FQGNSA. Trimming cost V 3 bases and J 9 bases; bases outside gene matches: 6. This CDR3 has 15 residues. CDR3 in amino acids: CASSLKLAGGLTQYF. The DNA of the CDR3 is TGTGCCAGCAGCTTGAAACTAGCGGGAGGGTTAACGCAGTATTTT.

This clonotype has only a few counts. The chain couples TRBV7-2 to TRBJ2-1, with 8 positions matching TRBD2. V lost 5 bases and J lost 0; bases outside the gene matches: 3. Germline lookup yields CDR1 SGHTA and CDR2 FQGNSA. This CDR3 has 15 residues. DNA for the CDR3: TGTGCCAGCAGCCCGCGGGGGGTCTCCTACAATGAGCAGTTCTTC. This sequence encodes CASSPRGVSYNEQFF.

The rearrangement joins TRBV11-1 to TRBJ2-7; 9 nucleotides match TRBD1. J was trimmed by 6 bases and V by 0 bases; bases with no gene match: 6. This CDR3 region has 15 residues. The germline V gene encodes CDR1 SGHAT and CDR2 FQDESV (reference sequence). The CDR3 nucleotides are TGTGCCAGCAGCTTAGCAGGGGGACAGGGTTCCGAGCAGTACTTC. Translating it yields CASSLAGGQGSEQYF.

The chain couples TRBV19 to TRBJ1-6; a weak D match, TRBD1 (6 bases). Trimming pared 5 bases from V and 4 bases from J, leaving 15 bases between. The CDR3 has 16 amino acids. CDR1 is LNHDA, CDR2 SQIVND, per germline (reference sequence). The CDR3 DNA is TGTGCCAGTAGTTTATCCGGGACATCGTATAATTCACCCCTCCACTTT. This translates into CASSLSGTSYNSPLHF.